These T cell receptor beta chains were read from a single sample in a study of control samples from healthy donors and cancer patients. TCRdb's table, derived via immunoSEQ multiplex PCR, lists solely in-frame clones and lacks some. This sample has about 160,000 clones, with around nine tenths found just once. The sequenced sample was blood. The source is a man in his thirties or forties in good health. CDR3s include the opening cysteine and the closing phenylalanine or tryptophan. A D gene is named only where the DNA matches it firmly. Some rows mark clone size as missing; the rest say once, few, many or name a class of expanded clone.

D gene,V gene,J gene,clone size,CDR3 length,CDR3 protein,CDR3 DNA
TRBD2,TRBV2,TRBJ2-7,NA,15,CASSGASGGASEQYF,TGTGCCAGCAGTGGAGCTAGCGGGGGGGCAAGCGAGCAGTACTTC
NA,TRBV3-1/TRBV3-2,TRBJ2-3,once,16,CASSQQPGLSTDTQYF,TGTGCCAGCAGCCAACAGCCGGGACTTAGCACAGATACGCAGTATTTT
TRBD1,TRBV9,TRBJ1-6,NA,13,CASSAGTEHILHF,TGTGCCAGCAGCGCCGGGACAGAACATATACTCCACTTT
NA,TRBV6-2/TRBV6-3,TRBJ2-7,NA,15,CASSYSRRSSYEQYF,TGTGCCAGCAGTTACTCACGGAGGAGCTCCTACGAGCAGTACTTC
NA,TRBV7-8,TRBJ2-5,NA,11,CASRVQETQYF,TGTGCCAGCAGGGTCCAAGAGACCCAGTACTTC
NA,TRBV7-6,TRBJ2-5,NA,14,CASSFWDHQETQYF,TGTGCCAGCAGCTTCTGGGACCACCAAGAGACCCAGTACTTC
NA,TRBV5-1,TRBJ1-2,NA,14,CASSLEQSNYGYTF,TGCGCCAGCAGCTTGGAACAGAGTAACTATGGCTACACCTTC
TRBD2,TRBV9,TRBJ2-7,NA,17,CASSVEGLAGGPYEQYF,TGTGCCAGCAGCGTAGAGGGACTAGCGGGGGGGCCCTACGAGCAGTACTTC
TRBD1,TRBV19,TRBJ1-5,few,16,CASQPGQGYSNQPQHF,TGTGCCAGCCAACCGGGACAGGGGTATAGCAATCAGCCCCAGCATTTT
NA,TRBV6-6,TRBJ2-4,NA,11,CASNGGNIQYF,TGTGCCAGCAACGGTGGGAACATTCAGTACTTC
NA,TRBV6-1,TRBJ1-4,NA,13,CASSEGGRGKLFF,TGTGCCAGCAGTGAAGGGGGGAGGGGAAAACTGTTTTTT
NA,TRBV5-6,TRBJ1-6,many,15,CASSLKSSYNSPLHF,TGTGCCAGCAGCCTTAAGAGCTCCTATAATTCACCCCTCCACTTT
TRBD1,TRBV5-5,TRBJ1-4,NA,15,CASSLSPGGNEKLFF,TGTGCCAGCAGCTTGAGTCCAGGGGGTAATGAAAAACTGTTTTTT
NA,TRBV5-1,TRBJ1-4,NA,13,CASSFGAGEKLFF,TGCGCCAGCAGCTTTGGGGCAGGTGAAAAACTGTTTTTT
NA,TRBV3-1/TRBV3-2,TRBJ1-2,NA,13,CASSSPGAGGYTF,TGTGCCAGCAGCAGCCCGGGGGCGGGGGGCTACACCTTC
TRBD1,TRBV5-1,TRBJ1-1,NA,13,CASSWDRGTEAFF,TGCGCCAGCAGCTGGGACAGGGGCACTGAAGCTTTCTTT
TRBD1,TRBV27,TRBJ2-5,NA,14,CASSPGTAQETQYF,TGTGCCAGCAGTCCAGGGACAGCCCAAGAGACCCAGTACTTC
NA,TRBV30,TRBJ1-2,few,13,CAWSVQRTGGYTF,TGTGCCTGGAGTGTACAAAGGACCGGTGGCTACACCTTC
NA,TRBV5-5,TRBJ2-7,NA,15,CASSLVHRPVDEQYF,TGTGCCAGCAGCTTGGTTCACCGCCCAGTAGACGAGCAGTACTTC
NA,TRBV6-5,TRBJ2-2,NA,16,CASSYLGTPPTGELFF,TGTGCCAGCAGTTACTTAGGGACACCTCCCACCGGGGAGCTGTTTTTT
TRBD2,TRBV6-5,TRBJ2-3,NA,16,CASSYRTSSSTDTQYF,TGTGCCAGCAGTTACCGGACTAGCAGTAGCACAGATACGCAGTATTTT
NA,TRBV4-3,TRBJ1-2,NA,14,CASSQGVRNYGYTF,TGCGCCAGCAGCCAAGGAGTGAGAAACTATGGCTACACCTTC
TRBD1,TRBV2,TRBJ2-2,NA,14,CATQGTGSAGELFF,TGTGCCACCCAGGGGACAGGGTCGGCCGGGGAGCTGTTTTTT
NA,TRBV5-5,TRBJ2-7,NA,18,CASSSAGTQLPISYEQYF,TGTGCCAGCAGCTCCGCGGGGACTCAACTTCCAATTTCCTACGAGCAGTACTTC
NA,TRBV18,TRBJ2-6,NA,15,CASSGSTSGANVLTF,TGTGCCAGCTCAGGGTCGACCTCTGGGGCCAACGTCCTGACTTTC